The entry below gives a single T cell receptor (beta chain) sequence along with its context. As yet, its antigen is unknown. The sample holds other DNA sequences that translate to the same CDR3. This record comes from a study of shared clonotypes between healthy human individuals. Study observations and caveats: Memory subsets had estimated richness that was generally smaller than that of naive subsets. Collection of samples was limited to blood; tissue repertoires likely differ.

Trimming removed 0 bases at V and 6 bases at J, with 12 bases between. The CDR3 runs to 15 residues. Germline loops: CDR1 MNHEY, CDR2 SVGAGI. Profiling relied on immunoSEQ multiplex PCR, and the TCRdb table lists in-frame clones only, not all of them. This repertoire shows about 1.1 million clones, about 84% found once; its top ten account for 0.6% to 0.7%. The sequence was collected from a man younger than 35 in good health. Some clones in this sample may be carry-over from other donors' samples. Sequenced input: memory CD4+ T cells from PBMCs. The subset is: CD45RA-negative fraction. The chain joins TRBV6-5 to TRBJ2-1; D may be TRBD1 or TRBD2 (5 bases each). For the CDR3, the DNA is TGTGCCAGCAGTTACTCCTCGGGACGGCCCAATGAGCAGTTCTTC. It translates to CASSYSSGRPNEQFF.